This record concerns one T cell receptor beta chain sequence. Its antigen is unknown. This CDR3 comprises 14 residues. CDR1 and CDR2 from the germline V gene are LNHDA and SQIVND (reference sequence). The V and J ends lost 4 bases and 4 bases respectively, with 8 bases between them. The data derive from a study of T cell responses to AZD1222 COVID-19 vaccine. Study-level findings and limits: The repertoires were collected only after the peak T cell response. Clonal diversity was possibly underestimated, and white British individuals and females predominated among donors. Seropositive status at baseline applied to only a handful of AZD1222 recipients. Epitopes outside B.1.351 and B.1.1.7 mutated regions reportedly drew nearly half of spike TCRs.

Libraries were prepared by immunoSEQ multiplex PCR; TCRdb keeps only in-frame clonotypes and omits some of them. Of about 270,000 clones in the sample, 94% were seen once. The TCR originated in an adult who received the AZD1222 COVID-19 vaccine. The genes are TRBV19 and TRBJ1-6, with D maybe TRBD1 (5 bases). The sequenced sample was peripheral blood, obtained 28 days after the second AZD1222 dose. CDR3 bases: TGTGCCAGTAGTACCGACAGATATAATTCACCCCTCCACTTT. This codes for CASSTDRYNSPLHF. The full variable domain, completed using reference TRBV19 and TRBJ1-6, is DGGITQSPKYLFRKEGQNVTLSCEQNLNHDAMYWYRQDPGQGLRLIYYSQIVNDFQKGDIAEGYSVSREKKESFPLTVTSAQKNPTAFYLCASSTDRYNSPLHFGNGTRLTVT.